These 22 T cell receptor beta chains were sequenced from one sample in a study of blood T cell repertoires in COVID-19. Some clones are missing from TCRdb's copy, which holds only in-frame ones; the method was immunoSEQ multiplex PCR. The top ten clones hold roughly 2.6% of a sample with about 280,000 clones, 85% of them seen once. The specimen sequenced was PBMCs or T cells enriched from blood (not recorded which). The source is a woman aged 45-60 years who had recovered from COVID-19.

The chain recombines TRBV7-6 with TRBJ2-7, with unresolved D. Deletions cut 9 bases from V and 3 bases from J, with 18 bases between. The CDR3 loop spans 14 amino acids. CDR1 and CDR2 (germline): SGHVS, FNYEAQ. CDR3 in DNA: TGTGCCAGATCCAAACAGAAAGTGAACTACGAGCAGTACTTC. Its protein is CARSKQKVNYEQYF. Full variable domain (remainder filled in from reference TRBV7-6 and TRBJ2-7): GAGVSQSPRYKVTKRGQDVALRCDPISGHVSLYWYRQALGQGPEFLTYFNYEAQQDKSGLPNDRFSAERPEGSISTLTIQRTEQRDSAMYRCARSKQKVNYEQYFGPGTRLTVT.

This clone has a single count. V and J are TRBV5-1 and TRBJ2-1, with D perhaps TRBD2 (5 bases). The CDR3 runs 13 residues. Trimming took off 6 bases at V and 8 bases at J, with 15 bases between the two ends. The V gene's germline CDR1 is SGHRS and CDR2 YFSETQ. The CDR3 DNA reads TGCGCCAGCACCTTTACTAGGTCATATGAGCAGTTCTTC. Its translation: CASTFTRSYEQFF.

The gene calls are TRBV18 and TRBJ1-5; TRBD1 might be the D (5 bases). The germline V gene encodes CDR1 KGHSH and CDR2 LQKENI. V shed 6 bases and J shed 3 bases, with 9 bases lying between them. The CDR3 consists of 13 residues. The CDR3 region is CASSGGVNQPQHF. DNA of the CDR3: TGTGCCAGCTCCGGGGGGGTCAATCAGCCCCAGCATTTT.

The chain carries TRBV15 and TRBJ1-2, with a possible D match to TRBD1 (6 bases). The CDR3 consists of 14 residues. The V end was cut by 0 bases, the J end by 2 bases, with 7 bases between. CDR1 LNHNV and CDR2 YYDKDF come from the germline V gene (reference sequence). CDR3 sequence: CATSRDTGNYGYTF. CDR3 nucleotides: TGTGCCACCAGCAGAGACACAGGGAACTATGGCTACACCTTC.

V and J are TRBV7-9 and TRBJ2-3, with 11 bases fitting TRBD2. CDR1 is SEHNR and CDR2 is FQNEAQ in the germline V gene (reference sequence). V lost 5 bases to trimming and J lost 2 bases; unmatched junction nucleotides: 9. There are 17 residues in the CDR3. This CDR3 reads CASSKPGTSGTTDTQYF. CDR3 in DNA: TGTGCCAGCAGCAAACCAGGGACTAGCGGAACCACAGATACGCAGTATTTT.

This clone showed up just a few times. The gene calls are TRBV24-1 and TRBJ1-2, with D hard to call. Germline CDR1 and CDR2: KGHDR and SFDVKD. This CDR3 is built from 14 residues. V was cut by 4 bases and J by 8 bases, with 16 bases left in between. In DNA, the CDR3 is TGTGCCACCAGTGACTCCCAAGCAGGTCGGGGCTACACCTTC. Translated, it gives CATSDSQAGRGYTF.

To note about this clone: Other DNA sequences in this specimen translate into the identical CDR3. V usage is TRBV9 and J usage is TRBJ1-3, with D possibly being TRBD1 (5 bases). Trimming removed 0 bases at V and 2 bases at J, with 6 bases between. The CDR3 loop spans 14 amino acids. The germline V gene has CDR1 SGDLS and CDR2 YYNGEE. This chain's CDR3 is CASSVGRAGNTIYF. CDR3 in DNA: TGTGCCAGCAGCGTAGGCAGGGCTGGAAACACCATATATTTT. The full variable domain, its missing parts supplied by reference TRBV9 and TRBJ1-3, is DSGVTQTPKHLITATGQRVTLRCSPRSGDLSVYWYQQSLDQGLQFLIQYYNGEERAKGNILERFSAQQFPDLHSELNLSSLELGDSALYFCASSVGRAGNTIYFGEGSWLTVV.

J is TRBJ2-1 and V is TRBV12-3 or TRBV12-4; weak D call: TRBD2 (5 bases). V gave up 5 bases and J gave up 4 bases, with 9 bases separating them. The CDR3 is 13 residues long. CDR3 coding DNA: TGTGCCAGCAGTGTGGAGGTTTACAATGAGCAGTTCTTC. Its translation: CASSVEVYNEQFF.

The gene calls are TRBV13 and TRBJ2-3; D is unclear. There are 14 residues in the CDR3. V was cut by 4 bases and J by 0 bases, with 8 bases left in between. Germline CDR1 PRHDT, CDR2 FYEKMQ (reference sequence). CDR3 in DNA: TGTGCCAGCAGCTCCGTTTTAAGCACAGATACGCAGTATTTT. This encodes CASSSVLSTDTQYF.

The chain carries TRBV30 and TRBJ1-1; no clear D gene. Germline assignment: CDR1 GTSNPN and CDR2 SVGIG (reference sequence). The ends were cut back, 4 bases at V and 3 bases at J, with 6 bases in the middle. There are 11 residues in the CDR3. The CDR3 region is CAWMRYTEAFF. The CDR3 DNA is TGTGCCTGGATGCGGTACACTGAAGCTTTCTTT.

The chain combines TRBV27 with TRBJ2-1; 11 bases agree with TRBD2. The CDR3 runs to 15 residues. Germline CDR1 reads MNHEY; CDR2 reads SMNVEV (reference sequence). Trimming took 6 bases from V and 2 from J; bases not matched to a gene: 3. The CDR3 DNA follows: TGTGCCAGCAGCTTGGGACTAGCGGCCTACAATGAGCAGTTCTTC. This gives the protein CASSLGLAAYNEQFF.

The J gene is TRBJ1-5, the V gene TRBV6-5; 10 nucleotides align to TRBD1. V lost 6 bases, J lost 2 bases, and 4 bases stayed unmatched. Germline assignment: CDR1 MNHEY and CDR2 SVGAGI. This CDR3 is 15 amino acids long. The CDR3 coding sequence is TGTGCCAGCAGGGGGGACAGGGGAGGCAATCAGCCCCAGCATTTT. Translated, it gives CASRGDRGGNQPQHF.

The J gene is TRBJ2-6, the V gene TRBV5-1, with D maybe TRBD2 (5 bases). The CDR3 has 18 residues. V was pared by 0 bases and J by 4 bases, with 17 bases between. Germline V lookup: CDR1 SGHRS, CDR2 YFSETQ. The DNA for the CDR3 is TGCGCCAGCAGCTTGGCGGGCAGCAGGCCGGGGGGGGCCAACGTCCTGACTTTC. Translating gives CASSLAGSRPGGANVLTF.

This clone was found once. The CDR3 nucleotides are TGCAGCGTCATGAACAGTCTTACTAGCGGGAGATTGAATGAGCAGTTCTTC. It encodes CSVMNSLTSGRLNEQFF. The chain combines TRBV29-1 with TRBJ2-1; TRBD2 agrees at 11 bases. Germline V gives CDR1 SQVTM, CDR2 ANQGSEA. This CDR3 is built from 17 residues. After removal of 6 bases from V and 7 bases from J, the junction contained 17 bases not matched to a gene.

The CDR3 protein is CASSLAGAEDNEQFF. CDR3 in DNA: TGTGCCAGCAGCTTAGCGGGGGCGGAAGACAATGAGCAGTTCTTC. V is TRBV2 and J is TRBJ2-1, with TRBD2 matching 9 bases. Trimming at V came to 6 bases and at J to 5 bases, leaving 8 bases not matched to a gene. The CDR3 totals 15 residues. Germline V gene data show CDR1 as SNHLY and CDR2 as FYNNEI.

The J gene is TRBJ2-3, the V gene TRBV4-1, with a possible D match to TRBD2 (6 bases). In germline, CDR1 is MGHRA, CDR2 YSYEKL. The ends were cut back, 4 bases at V and 2 bases at J, with 13 bases in the middle. CDR3 length: 15 amino acids. The CDR3: CASSRSREYTDTQYF. CDR3 bases: TGCGCCAGCAGCCGGTCCCGGGAGTACACAGATACGCAGTATTTT.

V usage is TRBV9 and J usage is TRBJ2-7, with 9 bases lining up with TRBD1. This CDR3 contains 16 residues. The germline V gene has CDR1 SGDLS and CDR2 YYNGEE. The V and J ends lost 0 bases and 1 base, in that order; junction bases with no gene match: 5. The CDR3 DNA follows: TGTGCCAGCAGCGTAGGGGGTGGACAGGGGTCCTACGAGCAGTACTTC. It translates to CASSVGGGQGSYEQYF. Variable domain in full (rest from reference TRBV9 and TRBJ2-7): DSGVTQTPKHLITATGQRVTLRCSPRSGDLSVYWYQQSLDQGLQFLIQYYNGEERAKGNILERFSAQQFPDLHSELNLSSLELGDSALYFCASSVGGGQGSYEQYFGPGTRLTVT.

This clone was seen only once. The chain combines TRBV19 with TRBJ2-2; D unclear. The CDR3 sequence is 12 residues long. Looked up from germline, CDR1 is LNHDA and CDR2 is SQIVND (reference sequence). V lost 6 bases, J lost 4 bases, and 6 bases lay in between. The CDR3 coding sequence is TGTGCCAGTAGAGCTATCACCGGGGAGCTGTTTTTT. Translation gives CASRAITGELFF.

CDR3 loop: CASSLELTTTEAFF. CDR3 nucleotide sequence: TGCGCCAGCAGCTTGGAGCTCACTACGACTGAAGCTTTCTTT. The chain carries TRBV5-1 and TRBJ1-1; no definite D call. CDR1 is SGHRS and CDR2 is YFSETQ in the germline V gene. This CDR3 has 14 residues. The V gene lost 0 bases and the J gene lost 5 bases, with 11 bases spanning the gap.

The genes are TRBV5-1 and TRBJ2-2, with 9 bases that match TRBD2. The CDR3 runs 15 residues. Unmatched junction bases numbered 3, after V lost 2 bases and J lost 4 bases. The germline V gene has CDR1 SGHRS and CDR2 YFSETQ. CDR3 sequence reads: CASSFSGGGTGELFF. CDR3 DNA: TGCGCCAGCAGCTTTAGCGGGGGAGGCACCGGGGAGCTGTTTTTT.

V usage is TRBV7-8 and J usage is TRBJ2-7, with D perhaps matching TRBD1 (5 bases). Between the trimmed V and J ends, which lost 1 base and 4 bases, there was a span of 14 bases. CDR3 length: 15 amino acids. Germline CDR1 reads SGHVS; CDR2 reads FQNEAQ. CDR3 amino acids: CASSLVQGKIYEQYF. Here the CDR3 DNA reads TGTGCCAGCAGCTTAGTGCAGGGAAAAATATACGAGCAGTACTTC.

The chain has TRBV15 and TRBJ2-1, with 9 bases fitting TRBD2. The germline V gene encodes CDR1 LNHNV and CDR2 YYDKDF (reference sequence). V was pared by 5 bases and J by 4 bases, with 6 bases of the junction left unmatched. The length of the CDR3 is 15 residues. For the CDR3, the DNA is TGTGCCACCAGCCAGAAGACTAGCGGTTACAATGAGCAGTTCTTC. Translated: CATSQKTSGYNEQFF.